The 17 T cell receptor beta chains presented below share a single source sample, sequenced in a study of control samples from healthy donors and cancer patients. The table came from immunoSEQ multiplex PCR; TCRdb's copy has only in-frame clones and leaves some out. The profile shows 120,000 or so clones, 75% to 95% of them singletons. The sequenced material came from blood. The receptors come from a man aged 18 to 30 in good health.

V usage is TRBV7-3 and J usage is TRBJ2-3; D not certain. The CDR3 is 13 residues long. Germline V CDR1 and CDR2: SGHTA, FQGTGA. Between the trimmed V and J ends, which lost 1 base and 6 bases, there was a span of 8 bases. The CDR3 protein is CASSLIPGDTQYF. CDR3 bases: TGTGCCAGCAGCTTAATTCCTGGGGATACGCAGTATTTT.

This chain joins TRBV11-2 and TRBJ2-3, with 12 bases matching TRBD1. Germline V gene lookup returns CDR1 SGHAT and CDR2 FQNNGV. This CDR3 spans 17 amino acids. V shed 5 bases, J shed 3 bases, and the junction held 9 bases outside the gene matches. DNA of the CDR3: TGTGCCAGCAGCCCAAGGGGACAGGGGGCGAAGACAGATACGCAGTATTTT. It is translated as CASSPRGQGAKTDTQYF.

V is TRBV19 and J is TRBJ2-7; the match to TRBD2 covers 10 bases. The V and J ends lost 6 bases and 3 bases, in that order; junction bases with no gene match: 5. The CDR3 sequence is 14 residues long. Germline V gene sequence: CDR1 LNHDA, CDR2 SQIVND (reference sequence). CDR3 DNA: TGTGCCAGTAGCCCGGGACTAGCGAGCTACGAGCAGTACTTC. Translated, it gives CASSPGLASYEQYF.

The chain carries TRBV5-1 and TRBJ2-3; perhaps TRBD2 as D (8 bases). The length of the CDR3 is 14 residues. Deletions cut 4 bases from V and 2 bases from J, with 11 bases between. Germline CDR1 SGHRS, CDR2 YFSETQ. CDR3 protein: CASSREGATDTQYF. For the CDR3, the DNA is TGCGCCAGCAGCCGGGAGGGGGCCACAGATACGCAGTATTTT.

This chain connects TRBV6-5 to TRBJ1-3; D gene ambiguous. Trimming shortened V by 11 bases and J by 6 bases, and 8 bases separated the two germline ends. Per the germline V gene, CDR1 is MNHEY and CDR2 is SVGAGI. This CDR3 comprises 10 residues. The CDR3 protein is CAPNLNTIYF. The CDR3 coding sequence is TGTGCCCCGAACTTAAACACCATATATTTT.

V is TRBV21-1 and J is TRBJ2-2; whether TRBD1, the table's D call, matches the DNA was not checked. TRBV21-1 counts as a pseudogene. The CDR3 is 14 residues long. The CDR3: CASSKTGDTGELFF. In DNA form, the CDR3 reads TGTGCCAGCAGCAAAACAGGGGACACCGGGGAGCTGTTTTTT.

The chain has TRBV5-6 and TRBJ1-3; tentative D call: TRBD1 (5 bases). Trimming shortened V by 4 bases and J by 4 bases, and 21 bases separated the two germline ends. The CDR3 length is 17 residues. Germline CDR1 is SGHDT and CDR2 is YYEEEE. CDR3 amino acids: CASSGLNFRGFGNTIYF. Written as DNA, the CDR3 is TGTGCCAGCAGCGGATTGAATTTCCGGGGCTTCGGAAACACCATATATTTT.

The chain couples TRBV10-1 to TRBJ2-1; D may be TRBD2 (7 bases). Germline V lookup: CDR1 WNHNN, CDR2 SYGVQD (reference sequence). The CDR3 has 14 amino acids. V lost 5 bases and J 8 bases, leaving 16 bases between the germline ends. CDR3: CASSKGGALDEQFF. The DNA of the CDR3 is TGCGCCAGCAGTAAGGGGGGGGCCCTGGATGAGCAGTTCTTC.

This chain joins TRBV27 and TRBJ2-6; D possibly corresponds to TRBD1 (6 bases). The CDR3 runs 17 residues. Per germline, CDR1 MNHEY and CDR2 SMNVEV (reference sequence). The ends were cut back, 0 bases at V and 0 bases at J, with 9 bases in the middle. This chain's CDR3 is CASSLSRGNSGANVLTF. The CDR3 DNA sequence: TGTGCCAGCAGTTTATCTAGGGGGAACTCTGGGGCCAACGTCCTGACTTTC.

The chain links TRBV7-9 to TRBJ1-3, with TRBD1 matching over 8 bases. CDR1 and CDR2 (germline): SEHNR, FQNEAQ (reference sequence). The CDR3 consists of 17 residues. The trim removed 5 bases at V and 0 bases at J, leaving 9 bases unmatched. DNA for the CDR3: TGTGCCAGCAGCCGAGGGGACAGGTCCAGCTCTGGAAACACCATATATTTT. It encodes CASSRGDRSSSGNTIYF.

The chain joins TRBV6-6 to TRBJ2-1; the D gene is possibly TRBD1 (5 bases). Trimming took 4 bases from V and 10 from J, leaving 14 bases between them. The CDR3 totals 13 residues. From germline, CDR1 is MNHNY and CDR2 SVGAGI (reference sequence). The DNA for the CDR3 is TGTGCCAGCAGTTTAAAACAGGTGGCCGAGCAGTTCTTC. Translated, it gives CASSLKQVAEQFF.

This clone was found a few times. The chain links TRBV9 to TRBJ1-6; the D is unclear. V was clipped by 0 bases and J by 10 bases, with 17 bases between them. The CDR3 has 16 amino acids. The V gene's germline CDR1 is SGDLS and CDR2 YYNGEE. In nucleotides, the CDR3 is TGTGCCAGCAGCGTAGCTGGAACAGAGGGAGGGTCACCCCTCCACTTT. Its protein is CASSVAGTEGGSPLHF.

The rearrangement uses TRBV7-6 and TRBJ2-1; TRBD2 matches 7 bases. With V trimmed by 4 bases and J by 10 bases, 13 bases remained unmatched. The CDR3 spans 15 residues. CDR1 SGHVS and CDR2 FNYEAQ come from the germline V gene. Here the CDR3 DNA reads TGTGCCAGCAGCTCCTCGGGCCTTGGGGGGGAAGAGCAGTTCTTC. Its translation is CASSSSGLGGEEQFF. The variable domain in full, completed from reference TRBV7-6 and TRBJ2-1, reads GAGVSQSPRYKVTKRGQDVALRCDPISGHVSLYWYRQALGQGPEFLTYFNYEAQQDKSGLPNDRFSAERPEGSISTLTIQRTEQRDSAMYRCASSSSGLGGEEQFFGPGTRLTVL.

The sample holds one count of this clone. The chain employs TRBV25-1 and TRBJ1-5; D not certain. V dropped 2 bases and J dropped 1 base, with 18 bases sitting between them. The CDR3 extends over 18 amino acids. Germline V gene sequence: CDR1 MGHDK, CDR2 SYGVNS. The CDR3 sequence is CASSETGASEWSNQPQHF. CDR3 nucleotide sequence: TGTGCCAGCAGTGAAACCGGCGCTTCTGAGTGGAGCAATCAGCCCCAGCATTTT.

In nucleotides, the CDR3 is TGTGCCAGCAGCTTAACCGGGTCCCGGGAACCCGAAGGCTACACCTTC. Translating it yields CASSLTGSREPEGYTF. This chain connects TRBV7-3 to TRBJ1-2; no reliable D call. The CDR3 spans 16 residues. The V gene's germline CDR1 is SGHTA and CDR2 FQGTGA. V was cut by 0 bases and J by 8 bases, with 19 bases left in between. The whole variable domain, filled in from reference TRBV7-3 and TRBJ1-2, reads GAGVSQTPSNKVTEKGKYVELRCDPISGHTALYWYRQSLGQGPEFLIYFQGTGAADDSGLPNDRFFAVRPEGSVSTLKIQRTERGDSAVYLCASSLTGSREPEGYTFGSGTRLTVV.

This chain joins TRBV4-2 and TRBJ1-4; possibly TRBD1 for D (5 bases). The length of the CDR3 is 15 residues. Germline CDR1 reads LGHNA; CDR2 reads YNFKEQ. Trimming pared 6 bases from V and 3 bases from J, leaving 14 bases between. The CDR3, as DNA: TGTGCCAGCAGAGATCCAGACAGCTCTAATGAAAAACTGTTTTTT. Its translation is CASRDPDSSNEKLFF.

The chain employs TRBV2 and TRBJ2-5; D ambiguous. V gave up 6 bases and J gave up 0 bases, with 5 bases separating them. The germline V gene encodes CDR1 SNHLY and CDR2 FYNNEI. The CDR3 covers 12 residues. Here the CDR3 reads CASRSYQETQYF. The DNA for the CDR3 is TGTGCCAGCAGGAGCTACCAAGAGACCCAGTACTTC.